This T cell receptor (beta chain) was captured in a study of blood T cell repertoires in COVID-19. Overall study context: The study drew acute and convalescent COVID-19 samples from the United States, Italy and Spain. T cells, B-cell-depleted T cells, or PBMCs supplied cDNA or gDNA.

The germline gives CDR1 SGDLS, CDR2 YYNGEE. The V gene lost 4 bases and the J gene lost 4 bases, with 11 bases spanning the gap. The CDR3 loop spans 13 amino acids. As handled by the study authors: Amplification of reference gene primers was used by the study to estimate nucleated cell counts. TCRdb's table, derived via immunoSEQ multiplex PCR, lists solely in-frame clones and lacks some. V, J and clone size are taken as reported in that table, and D and trimming were inferred from the DNA itself. The data contain under 250,000 clones, about 85% of them singletons. This TCR came from a man in his forties or fifties with acute or convalescent COVID-19. V gene TRBV9 combines with J gene TRBJ2-5; D unclear. The specimen was peripheral blood. The CDR3 here is CASSPPLGETQYF. For the CDR3, the DNA is TGTGCCAGCAGCCCGCCCCTAGGAGAGACCCAGTACTTC.